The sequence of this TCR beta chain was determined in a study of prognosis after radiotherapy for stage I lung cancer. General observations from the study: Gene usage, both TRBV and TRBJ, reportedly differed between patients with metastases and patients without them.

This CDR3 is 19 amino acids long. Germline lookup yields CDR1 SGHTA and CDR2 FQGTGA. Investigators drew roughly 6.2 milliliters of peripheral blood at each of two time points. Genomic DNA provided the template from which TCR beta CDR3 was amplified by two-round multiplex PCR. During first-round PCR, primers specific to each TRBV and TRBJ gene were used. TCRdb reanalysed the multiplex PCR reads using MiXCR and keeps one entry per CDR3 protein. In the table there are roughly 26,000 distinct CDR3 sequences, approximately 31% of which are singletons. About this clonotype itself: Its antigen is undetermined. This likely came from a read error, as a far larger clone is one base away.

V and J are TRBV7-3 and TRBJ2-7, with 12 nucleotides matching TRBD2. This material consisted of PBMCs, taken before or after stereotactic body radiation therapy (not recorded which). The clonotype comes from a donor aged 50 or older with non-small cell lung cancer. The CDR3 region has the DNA TGTGCCAGCAGTGAGCGACAGGGCGTACTAGCGGGAGGATACTACGGGCAGTACTTC. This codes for CASSERQGVLAGGYYGQYF.